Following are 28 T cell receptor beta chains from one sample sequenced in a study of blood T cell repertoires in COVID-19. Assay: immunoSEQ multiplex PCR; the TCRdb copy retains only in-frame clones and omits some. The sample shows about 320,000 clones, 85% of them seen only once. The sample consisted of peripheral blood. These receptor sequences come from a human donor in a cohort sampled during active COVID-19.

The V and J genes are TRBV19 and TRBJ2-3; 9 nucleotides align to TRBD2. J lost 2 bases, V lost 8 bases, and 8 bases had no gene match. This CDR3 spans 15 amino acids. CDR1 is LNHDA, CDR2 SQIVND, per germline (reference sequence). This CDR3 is CASCETSGNTDTQYF. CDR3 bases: TGTGCCAGTTGTGAGACTAGCGGAAACACAGATACGCAGTATTTT.

The DNA for the CDR3 is TGTGCCAGCAGCTTGCTTCAGAATCAGCCCCAGCATTTT. This sequence encodes CASSLLQNQPQHF. This chain connects TRBV5-5 to TRBJ1-5; D ambiguous. Germline-derived CDR1 and CDR2 are SGHKS and YYEKEE (reference sequence). The germline V and J ends were trimmed by 1 base and 4 bases, with 6 bases remaining between them. The CDR3 has 13 residues.

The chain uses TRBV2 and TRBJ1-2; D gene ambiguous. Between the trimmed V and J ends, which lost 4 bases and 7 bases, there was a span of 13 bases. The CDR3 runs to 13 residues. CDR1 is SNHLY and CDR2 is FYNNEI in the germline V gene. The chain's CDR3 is CASSAVEAGGYTF. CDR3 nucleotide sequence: TGTGCCAGCAGTGCCGTCGAGGCGGGTGGCTACACCTTC.

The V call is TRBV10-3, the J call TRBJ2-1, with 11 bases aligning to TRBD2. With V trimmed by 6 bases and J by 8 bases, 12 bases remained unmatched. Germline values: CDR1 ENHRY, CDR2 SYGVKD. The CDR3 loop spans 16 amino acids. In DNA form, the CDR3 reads TGTGCCATCAGAGCCCGACTAGCGGGGATCGCTGATGAGCAGTTCTTC. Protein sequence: CAIRARLAGIADEQFF.

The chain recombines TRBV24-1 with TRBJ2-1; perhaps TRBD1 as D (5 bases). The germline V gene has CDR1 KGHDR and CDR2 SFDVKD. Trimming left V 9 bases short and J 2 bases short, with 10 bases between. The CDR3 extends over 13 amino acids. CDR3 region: CATQGAAYNEQFF. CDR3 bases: TGTGCCACCCAAGGGGCGGCCTACAATGAGCAGTTCTTC.

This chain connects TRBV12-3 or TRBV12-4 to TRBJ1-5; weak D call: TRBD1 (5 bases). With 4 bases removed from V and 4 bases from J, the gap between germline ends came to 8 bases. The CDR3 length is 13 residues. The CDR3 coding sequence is TGTGCCAGCAGTTCCAGGACAAATCAGCCCCAGCATTTT. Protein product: CASSSRTNQPQHF.

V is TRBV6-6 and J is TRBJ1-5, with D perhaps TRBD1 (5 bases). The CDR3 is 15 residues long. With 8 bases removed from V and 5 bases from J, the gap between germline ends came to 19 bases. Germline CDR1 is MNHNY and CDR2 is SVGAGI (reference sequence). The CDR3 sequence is CASLFGRAIDQPQHF. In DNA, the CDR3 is TGTGCCAGCCTTTTTGGCAGGGCCATCGATCAGCCCCAGCATTTT.

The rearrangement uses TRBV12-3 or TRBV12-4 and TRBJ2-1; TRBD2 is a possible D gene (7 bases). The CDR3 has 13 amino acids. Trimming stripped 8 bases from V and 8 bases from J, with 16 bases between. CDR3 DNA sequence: TGTGCCAGCTCTAGGGGGGGGGCCCATGAGCAGTTCTTC. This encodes CASSRGGAHEQFF.

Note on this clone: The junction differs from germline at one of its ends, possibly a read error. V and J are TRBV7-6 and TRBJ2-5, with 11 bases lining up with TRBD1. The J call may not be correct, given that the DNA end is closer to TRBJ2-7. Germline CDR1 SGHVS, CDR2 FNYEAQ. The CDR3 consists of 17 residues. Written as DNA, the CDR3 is TGTGCCGGCAGCCCGGACAGGGGGCTTGGAAGGACCTACGAGCAGTACTTC. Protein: CAGSPDRGLGRTYEQYF.

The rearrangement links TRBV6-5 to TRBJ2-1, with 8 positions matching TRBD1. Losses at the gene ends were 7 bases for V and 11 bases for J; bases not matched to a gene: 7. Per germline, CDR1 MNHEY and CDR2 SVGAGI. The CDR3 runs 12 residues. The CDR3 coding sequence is TGTGCCAGCACAGGGGGCCCACTCAAGCAGTTCTTC. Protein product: CASTGGPLKQFF.

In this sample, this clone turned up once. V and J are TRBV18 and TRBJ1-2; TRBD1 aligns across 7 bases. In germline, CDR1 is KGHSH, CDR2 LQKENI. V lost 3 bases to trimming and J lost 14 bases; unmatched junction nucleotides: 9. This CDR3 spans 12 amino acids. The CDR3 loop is CASSPEGQKGTF. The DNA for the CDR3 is TGTGCCAGCTCACCGGAGGGACAGAAAGGGACCTTC.

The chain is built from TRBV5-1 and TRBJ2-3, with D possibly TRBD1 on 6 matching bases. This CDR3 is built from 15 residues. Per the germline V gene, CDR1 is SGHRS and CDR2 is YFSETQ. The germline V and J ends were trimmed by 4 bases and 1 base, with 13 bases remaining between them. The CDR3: CASSTDRTRTDTQYF. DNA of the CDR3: TGCGCCAGCAGCACCGACAGGACTCGCACAGATACGCAGTATTTT.

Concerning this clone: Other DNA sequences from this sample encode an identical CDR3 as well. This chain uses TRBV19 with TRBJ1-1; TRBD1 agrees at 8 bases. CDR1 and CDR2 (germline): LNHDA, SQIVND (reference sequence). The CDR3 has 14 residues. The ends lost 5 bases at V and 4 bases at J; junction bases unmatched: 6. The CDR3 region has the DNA TGTGCCAGTAGTCCAACCACAGGGGGCACTGAAGCTTTCTTT. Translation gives CASSPTTGGTEAFF.

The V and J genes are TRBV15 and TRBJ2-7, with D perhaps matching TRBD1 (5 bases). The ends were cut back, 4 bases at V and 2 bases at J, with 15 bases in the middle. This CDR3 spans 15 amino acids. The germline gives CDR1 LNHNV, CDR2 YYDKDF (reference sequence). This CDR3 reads CATSTQAQAPYEQYF. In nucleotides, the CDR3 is TGTGCCACCAGCACACAGGCACAAGCGCCCTACGAGCAGTACTTC.

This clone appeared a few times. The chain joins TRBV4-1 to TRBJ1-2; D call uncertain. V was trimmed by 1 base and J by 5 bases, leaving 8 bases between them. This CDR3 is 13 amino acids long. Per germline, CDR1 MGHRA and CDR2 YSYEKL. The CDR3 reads CASSQVTEYGYTF. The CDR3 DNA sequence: TGCGCCAGCAGCCAAGTGACTGAATATGGCTACACCTTC.

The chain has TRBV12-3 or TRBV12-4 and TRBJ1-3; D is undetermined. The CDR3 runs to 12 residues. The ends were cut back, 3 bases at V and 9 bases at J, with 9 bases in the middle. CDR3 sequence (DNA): TGTGCCAGCAGTTTTGGTCTGAGCACCATATATTTT. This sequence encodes CASSFGLSTIYF.

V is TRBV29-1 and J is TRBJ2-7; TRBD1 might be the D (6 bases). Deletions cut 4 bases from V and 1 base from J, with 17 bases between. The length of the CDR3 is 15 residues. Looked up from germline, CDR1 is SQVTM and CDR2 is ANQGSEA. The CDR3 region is CSVGGRQELSYEQYF. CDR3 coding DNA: TGCAGCGTTGGTGGAAGACAGGAATTGTCCTACGAGCAGTACTTC.

CDR3 protein: CASSYSPLRGEKLFF. The CDR3 nucleotides read TGTGCCAGCAGTTACTCACCACTTAGGGGTGAAAAACTGTTTTTT. The genes are TRBV6-5 and TRBJ1-4; D might be TRBD1 (5 bases). Germline V CDR1 and CDR2: MNHEY, SVGAGI. V was cut by 0 bases and J by 7 bases, with 12 bases left in between. The CDR3 is 15 amino acids.

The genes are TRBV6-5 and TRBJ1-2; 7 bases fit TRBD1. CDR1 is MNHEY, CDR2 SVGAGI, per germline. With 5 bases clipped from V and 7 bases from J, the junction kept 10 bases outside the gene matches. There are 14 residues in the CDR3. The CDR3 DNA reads TGTGCCAGCAGTCACAGGGGTGGTGCTCGTGGCTACACCTTC. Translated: CASSHRGGARGYTF.

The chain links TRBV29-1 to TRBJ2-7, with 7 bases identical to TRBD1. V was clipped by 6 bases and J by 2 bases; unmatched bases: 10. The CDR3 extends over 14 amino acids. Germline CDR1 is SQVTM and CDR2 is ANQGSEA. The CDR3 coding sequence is TGCAGCGTCGCGGACAGGCGAAATCCCTACGAGCAGTACTTC. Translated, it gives CSVADRRNPYEQYF.

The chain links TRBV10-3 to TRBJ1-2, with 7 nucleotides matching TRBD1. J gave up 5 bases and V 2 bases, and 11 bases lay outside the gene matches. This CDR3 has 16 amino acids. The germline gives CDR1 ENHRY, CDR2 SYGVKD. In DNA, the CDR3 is TGTGCCATCAGTGAGATCAGGACAGGACCGAAATATGGCTACACCTTC. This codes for CAISEIRTGPKYGYTF.

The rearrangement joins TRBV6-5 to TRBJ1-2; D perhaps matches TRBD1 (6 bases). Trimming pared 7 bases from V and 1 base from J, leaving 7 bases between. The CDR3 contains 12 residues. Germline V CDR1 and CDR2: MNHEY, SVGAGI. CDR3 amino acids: CASTRGNYGYTF. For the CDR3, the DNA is TGTGCCAGCACCAGGGGTAACTATGGCTACACCTTC.

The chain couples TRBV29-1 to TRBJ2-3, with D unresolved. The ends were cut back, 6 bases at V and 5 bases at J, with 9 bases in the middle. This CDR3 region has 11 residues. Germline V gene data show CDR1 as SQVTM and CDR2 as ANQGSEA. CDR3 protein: CSVNILDTQYF. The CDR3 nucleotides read TGCAGCGTGAACATTTTAGATACGCAGTATTTT.

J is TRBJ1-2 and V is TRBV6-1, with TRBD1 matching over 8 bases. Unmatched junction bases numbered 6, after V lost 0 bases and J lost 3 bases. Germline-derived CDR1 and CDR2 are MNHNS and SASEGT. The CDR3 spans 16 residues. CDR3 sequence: CASSEAHGQGYYGYTF. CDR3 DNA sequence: TGTGCCAGCAGTGAAGCCCACGGACAGGGATACTATGGCTACACCTTC.

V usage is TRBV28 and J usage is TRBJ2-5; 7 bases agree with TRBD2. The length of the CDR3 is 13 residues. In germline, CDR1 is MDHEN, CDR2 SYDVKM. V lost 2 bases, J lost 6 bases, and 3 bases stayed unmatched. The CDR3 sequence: CASSLGGGKTQYF. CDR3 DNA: TGTGCCAGCAGTTTAGGCGGGGGTAAGACCCAGTACTTC. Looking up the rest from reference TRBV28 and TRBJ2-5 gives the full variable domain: DVKVTQSSRYLVKRTGEKVFLECVQDMDHENMFWYRQDPGLGLRLIYFSYDVKMKEKGDIPEGYSVSREKKERFSLILESASTNQTSMYLCASSLGGGKTQYFGPGTRLLVL.

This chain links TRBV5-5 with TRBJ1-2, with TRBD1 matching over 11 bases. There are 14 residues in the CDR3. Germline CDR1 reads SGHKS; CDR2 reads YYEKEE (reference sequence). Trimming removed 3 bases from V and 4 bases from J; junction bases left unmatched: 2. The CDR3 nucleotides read TGTGCCAGCAGCTGGGACAGGGGGTTCTATGGCTACACCTTC. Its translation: CASSWDRGFYGYTF.

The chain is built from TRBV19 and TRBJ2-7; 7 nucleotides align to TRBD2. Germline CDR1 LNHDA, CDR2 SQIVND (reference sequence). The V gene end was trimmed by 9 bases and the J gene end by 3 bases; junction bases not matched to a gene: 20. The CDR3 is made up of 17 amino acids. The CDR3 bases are TGTGCCAGCCAGGGCCGCGGGGGAAAAGGGGCTTACTACGAGCAGTACTTC. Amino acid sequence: CASQGRGGKGAYYEQYF.

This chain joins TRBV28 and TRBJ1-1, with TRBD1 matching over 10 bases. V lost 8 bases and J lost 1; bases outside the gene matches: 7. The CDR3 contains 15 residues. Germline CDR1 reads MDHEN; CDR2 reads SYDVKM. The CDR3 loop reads CASATGGAGNTEAFF. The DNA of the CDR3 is TGTGCCAGCGCGACAGGGGGCGCTGGGAACACTGAAGCTTTCTTT.